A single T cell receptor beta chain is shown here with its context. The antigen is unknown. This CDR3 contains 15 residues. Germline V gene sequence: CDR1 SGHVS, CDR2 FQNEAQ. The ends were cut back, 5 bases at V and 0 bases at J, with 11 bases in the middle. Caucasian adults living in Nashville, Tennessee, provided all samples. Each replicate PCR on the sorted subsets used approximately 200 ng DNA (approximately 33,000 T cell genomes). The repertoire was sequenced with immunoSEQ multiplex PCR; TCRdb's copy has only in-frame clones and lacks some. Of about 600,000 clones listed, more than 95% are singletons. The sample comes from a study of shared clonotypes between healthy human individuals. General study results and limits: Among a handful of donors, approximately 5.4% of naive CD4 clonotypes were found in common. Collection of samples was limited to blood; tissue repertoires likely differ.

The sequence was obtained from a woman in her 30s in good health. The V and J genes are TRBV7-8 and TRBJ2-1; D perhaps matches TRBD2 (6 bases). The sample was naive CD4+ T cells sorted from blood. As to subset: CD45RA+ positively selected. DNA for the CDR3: TGTGCCAGCAGCGAGCGGGCGAGCTCCTACAATGAGCAGTTCTTC. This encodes CASSERASSYNEQFF. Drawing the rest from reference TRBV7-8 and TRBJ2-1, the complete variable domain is GAGVSQSPRYKVAKRGQDVALRCDPISGHVSLFWYQQALGQGPEFLTYFQNEAQLDKSGLPSDRFFAERPEGSVSTLKIQRTQQEDSAVYLCASSERASSYNEQFFGPGTRLTVL.